Presented here are 10 T cell receptor beta chains from one specimen sequenced in a study of T-cell reconstitution after alpha-beta-depleted transplantation in children. Unique molecular identifiers were incorporated when the TCRbeta library was constructed. TCRdb passed the PCR reads through MiXCR, listing each CDR3 protein once. The sample holds roughly 300,000 distinct CDR3 sequences, around 9.6% seen once. The sample consisted of PBMCs from the stem cell graft donor, taken from the stem cell graft. These receptors originate from a human donor who donated a stem cell graft to a child with SCID.

This clonotype was observed a handful of times. The chain combines TRBV7-2 with TRBJ1-2, with no clear D. V lost 3 bases and J lost 4, with 9 bases in between. Germline values: CDR1 SGHTA, CDR2 FQGNSA. This CDR3 is 13 amino acids long. CDR3 amino acids: CASSFGVSYGYTF. CDR3 nucleotides: TGTGCCAGCAGCTTTGGGGTTTCCTATGGCTACACCTTC.

The chain joins TRBV20-1 to TRBJ1-5; 7 positions agree with TRBD1. Unmatched junction bases numbered 3, after V lost 4 bases and J lost 3 bases. The CDR3 consists of 13 residues. CDR1 DFQATT and CDR2 SNEGSKA come from the germline V gene (reference sequence). CDR3 in amino acids: CSATGGTNQPQHF. The DNA for the CDR3 is TGCAGTGCTACAGGGGGAACCAATCAGCCCCAGCATTTT.

In its sample, this clonotype was seen a few times. The J gene is TRBJ1-1, the V gene TRBV6-2 or TRBV6-3; 7 bases map to TRBD1. The V and J ends lost 7 bases and 11 bases, in that order; junction bases with no gene match: 16. The CDR3 has 14 residues. CDR1 is MNHEY, CDR2 SVGEGT, per germline. In DNA, the CDR3 is TGTGCCAGCACCCTTACAGGGACAGTAGGATCGGCTTTCTTT. This sequence encodes CASTLTGTVGSAFF.

J is TRBJ2-2 and V is TRBV15; a weak D match, TRBD2 (5 bases). The CDR3 totals 14 residues. The V gene's germline CDR1 is LNHNV and CDR2 YYDKDF (reference sequence). V lost 1 base to trimming and J lost 6 bases, with 9 bases between them. CDR3 nucleotide sequence: TGTGCCACCAGCAGAGTCGGCGGGTCCGGGGAGCTGTTTTTT. The encoded protein is CATSRVGGSGELFF.

The rearrangement uses TRBV5-1 and TRBJ1-2; 7 nucleotides line up with TRBD1. The CDR3 extends over 13 amino acids. The germline gives CDR1 SGHRS, CDR2 YFSETQ. V lost 0 bases, J lost 6 bases, and 2 bases stayed unmatched. The CDR3 region has the DNA TGCGCCAGCAGCTTGGCACAGGGGAATGGCTACACCTTC. Translating it yields CASSLAQGNGYTF.

The chain is built from TRBV11-2 and TRBJ2-2; D might be TRBD1 (5 bases). With 5 bases removed from V and 7 bases from J, the gap between germline ends came to 17 bases. CDR1 is SGHAT, CDR2 FQNNGV, per germline. This CDR3 has 15 residues. The CDR3 nucleotides read TGTGCCAGCAGCACCCAGGGCCGTAAGGACGGGGAGCTGTTTTTT. Its protein product is CASSTQGRKDGELFF.

This chain's CDR3 is CASSRDTESSYEQYF. In nucleotides, the CDR3 is TGTGCCAGCAGCCGAGACACGGAAAGCTCCTACGAGCAGTACTTC. This rearrangement joins TRBV27 to TRBJ2-7; no clear D. Looked up from germline, CDR1 is MNHEY and CDR2 is SMNVEV (reference sequence). The CDR3 is 15 amino acids. V gave up 6 bases and J gave up 0 bases, with 15 bases separating them.

This clonotype was detected ten times or more. J is TRBJ2-3 and V is TRBV7-2; perhaps TRBD2 as D (5 bases). Trimming pared 4 bases from V and 4 bases from J, leaving 18 bases between. The CDR3 consists of 16 residues. CDR1 and CDR2 from the germline V gene are SGHTA and FQGNSA. CDR3 in amino acids: CASSSLGIASPDTQYF. CDR3 bases: TGTGCCAGCAGCTCGCTTGGGATAGCGAGTCCAGATACGCAGTATTTT.

V is TRBV20-1 and J is TRBJ2-7, with 10 nucleotides matching TRBD1. The V segment lost 6 bases and the J segment 6 bases; nucleotides outside the gene matches: 8. The CDR3 extends over 13 amino acids. Per the germline V gene, CDR1 is DFQATT and CDR2 is SNEGSKA (reference sequence). Here the CDR3 reads CSAPGTGDLEQYF. CDR3 bases: TGCAGTGCGCCCGGGACAGGGGATCTCGAGCAGTACTTC.

This chain links TRBV29-1 with TRBJ2-1; D may be TRBD2 (6 bases). The CDR3 runs 12 residues. The germline V gene encodes CDR1 SQVTM and CDR2 ANQGSEA. The DNA for the CDR3 is TGCAGTGGACGGGGGTCCTACAATGAGCAGTTCTTC. This translates into CSGRGSYNEQFF.